This TCR beta chain emerged from a study of shared clonotypes between healthy human individuals. Findings and limits, study-wide: Despite large depth, rarefaction showed incomplete sorted-subset sequencing.

As concerns this clone: Antigen specificity is unknown.

Some clones are missing from TCRdb's copy, which holds only in-frame ones; the method was immunoSEQ multiplex PCR. The table has about 1.1 million clones, around 82% seen once. The study separated CD4+ cells into CD45RA+ naive and CD45RA-negative memory subsets. The CDR3 is 17 residues long. V dropped 5 bases and J dropped 4 bases, with 23 bases sitting between them. Per germline, CDR1 SGHTA and CDR2 FQGNSA. This TCR was recovered from a man younger than 30 in good health. Some clones in this sample may be carry-over from other donors' samples. V and J are TRBV7-2 and TRBJ1-2, with D unclear. The sample comprised memory CD4+ T cells from PBMCs. Subset denoted: CD45RA-negative fraction. In nucleotides, the CDR3 is TGTGCCAGCAGCGAGCAACGCGGGCTGGGAGCGGTCTATGGCTACACCTTC. Translated: CASSEQRGLGAVYGYTF.